This passage covers 13 T cell receptor beta chains from one sample sequenced in a study of vaccination and CD4 T cells after COVID-19. No cognate antigen is known for these TCRs. Treatment here: approximately nine-day PBMC culture with coronavirus spike peptide pools or control peptides (ViraFEST assay). The Oncomine TCR Beta short-read assay was applied to DNA of cultured CD4+ T cells. MiXCR, applied by TCRdb to the PCR reads, yields one record per CDR3 protein. The sample lists just under 20,000 distinct CDR3 sequences, approximately 40% seen once, with more than 7% in the top ten. The input for sequencing was CD4+ T cells from blood, cultured in vitro, taken after SARS-CoV-2 vaccination. These receptors originate from a human donor who had recovered from COVID-19.

The chain recombines TRBV20-1 with TRBJ2-5; tentative D call: TRBD2 (6 bases). Germline CDR1 is DFQATT and CDR2 is SNEGSKA (reference sequence). The V end was cut by 3 bases, the J end by 1 base, with 15 bases between. This CDR3 is built from 15 residues. The CDR3 bases are TGCAGTGCTAGTTTGGTGGGAGGACCCCAAGAGACCCAGTACTTC. It translates to CSASLVGGPQETQYF.

This chain uses TRBV14 with TRBJ1-6; possibly TRBD1 for D (6 bases). CDR1 is SGHDN, CDR2 FVKESK, per germline. Trimming took 4 bases from V and 8 from J, leaving 15 bases between them. The CDR3 spans 15 residues. Written as DNA, the CDR3 is TGTGCCAGCAGCCCTCAGGGCAGGGGCCATTCACCCCTCCACTTT. It translates to CASSPQGRGHSPLHF. Complete variable domain (other parts from reference TRBV14 and TRBJ1-6): EAGVTQFPSHSVIEKGQTVTLRCDPISGHDNLYWYRRVMGKEIKFLLHFVKESKQDESGMPNNRFLAERTGGTYSTLKVQPAELEDSGVYFCASSPQGRGHSPLHFGNGTRLTVT.

In this sample, this clonotype is medium-sized. The chain combines TRBV7-8 with TRBJ2-5; 9 bases fit TRBD1. V was clipped by 1 base and J by 5 bases; unmatched bases: 5. The germline V gene encodes CDR1 SGHVS and CDR2 FQNEAQ. The CDR3 totals 15 residues. The CDR3 sequence is CASSLVTGGSETQYF. DNA for the CDR3: TGTGCCAGCAGCTTAGTTACAGGGGGCTCGGAGACCCAGTACTTC. Full variable domain (missing parts from reference TRBV7-8 and TRBJ2-5): GAGVSQSPRYKVAKRGQDVALRCDPISGHVSLFWYQQALGQGPEFLTYFQNEAQLDKSGLPSDRFFAERPEGSVSTLKIQRTQQEDSAVYLCASSLVTGGSETQYFGPGTRLLVL.

The CDR3 sequence is CASSSDRGGSPLHF. CDR3 sequence (DNA): TGTGCCAGTAGCTCCGACAGGGGTGGGTCACCCCTCCACTTT. V and J are TRBV19 and TRBJ1-6; 8 bases are shared with TRBD1. The CDR3 runs to 14 residues. V lost 6 bases and J lost 10; bases outside the gene matches: 8. Germline values: CDR1 LNHDA, CDR2 SQIVND (reference sequence).

The chain employs TRBV19 and TRBJ2-5; the match to TRBD2 covers 11 bases. V shed 4 bases, J shed 4 bases, and the junction held 2 bases outside the gene matches. CDR3 length: 14 residues. Germline values: CDR1 LNHDA, CDR2 SQIVND (reference sequence). This chain's CDR3 is CASSRGLAAETQYF. The CDR3 bases are TGTGCCAGTAGTAGGGGACTAGCGGCAGAGACCCAGTACTTC.

This clonotype has only a few counts. J is TRBJ2-5 and V is TRBV20-1; maybe TRBD1 (5 bases). The CDR3 is made up of 14 amino acids. The ends were cut back, 5 bases at V and 5 bases at J, with 18 bases in the middle. CDR1 is DFQATT and CDR2 is SNEGSKA in the germline V gene (reference sequence). CDR3 nucleotides: TGCAGTGCTCAAGATACAGGTTCCGGCGAGACCCAGTACTTC. It yields the protein CSAQDTGSGETQYF.

In the case of this clonotype: This may be a read error: a much more frequent sequence differs by one nucleotide. The V and J genes are TRBV20-1 and TRBJ2-7, with unresolved D. Germline assignment: CDR1 DFQATT and CDR2 SNEGSKA (reference sequence). This CDR3 comprises 13 residues. The CDR3 reads CSARSYSSYEQHF. In DNA, the CDR3 is TGCAGTGCCAGGTCTTACAGCTCCTACGAGCAGCACTTC.

A few counts support this clonotype. The J gene is TRBJ1-2, the V gene TRBV6-1, with D perhaps TRBD1 (5 bases). Trimming took 6 bases from V and 8 from J, leaving 22 bases between them. CDR3 length: 15 amino acids. Germline CDR1 MNHNS, CDR2 SASEGT. In nucleotides, the CDR3 is TGTGCCAGCAGCGACACAAGCCGGCCAGGGAAGGGCTACACCTTC. Its translation: CASSDTSRPGKGYTF.

The genes are TRBV7-2 and TRBJ2-3; possible D gene TRBD2, 5 bases. Trimming pared 4 bases from V and 6 bases from J, leaving 11 bases between. The CDR3 has 13 amino acids. CDR1 is SGHTA, CDR2 FQGNSA, per germline. The CDR3 DNA reads TGTGCCAGCAGCTGGCCGGGCGGGGATACGCAGTATTTT. Protein product: CASSWPGGDTQYF.

This chain joins TRBV20-1 and TRBJ1-2; D ambiguous. The germline V gene has CDR1 DFQATT and CDR2 SNEGSKA (reference sequence). Trimming stripped 2 bases from V and 3 bases from J, with 7 bases between. CDR3 length equals 12 residues. The CDR3 here is CSARRSDYGYTF. CDR3 nucleotide sequence: TGCAGTGCTAGAAGGAGTGACTATGGCTACACCTTC.

The DNA of the CDR3 is TGTGCCAGTACCCCGGGACAGGGGGCCGGGGAGCTGTTTTTT. Amino acids: CASTPGQGAGELFF. The J gene is TRBJ2-2, the V gene TRBV19; 11 nucleotides line up with TRBD1. CDR3 length: 14 residues. With 7 bases clipped from V and 6 bases from J, the junction kept 4 bases outside the gene matches. Looked up from germline, CDR1 is LNHDA and CDR2 is SQIVND (reference sequence).

The CDR3 spells CASSYAGSPLHF. DNA of the CDR3: TGTGCCAGCAGTTATGCGGGTTCACCCCTCCACTTT. This rearrangement joins TRBV6-2 or TRBV6-3 to TRBJ1-6; no firm D call. Looked up from germline, CDR1 is MNHEY and CDR2 is SVGEGT. This CDR3 is built from 12 residues. Trimming cost V 3 bases and J 9 bases, with 6 bases left between them.

This clonotype has more than one count but fewer than ten. The chain links TRBV11-2 to TRBJ1-2; the match to TRBD1 covers 8 bases. In germline, CDR1 is SGHAT, CDR2 FQNNGV. The CDR3 is made up of 15 amino acids. The V gene end was trimmed by 2 bases and the J gene end by 8 bases; junction bases not matched to a gene: 10. The CDR3 sequence is CASSLIMAGGRGYTF. The CDR3 bases are TGTGCCAGCAGCTTAATAATGGCAGGGGGCCGGGGCTACACCTTC.